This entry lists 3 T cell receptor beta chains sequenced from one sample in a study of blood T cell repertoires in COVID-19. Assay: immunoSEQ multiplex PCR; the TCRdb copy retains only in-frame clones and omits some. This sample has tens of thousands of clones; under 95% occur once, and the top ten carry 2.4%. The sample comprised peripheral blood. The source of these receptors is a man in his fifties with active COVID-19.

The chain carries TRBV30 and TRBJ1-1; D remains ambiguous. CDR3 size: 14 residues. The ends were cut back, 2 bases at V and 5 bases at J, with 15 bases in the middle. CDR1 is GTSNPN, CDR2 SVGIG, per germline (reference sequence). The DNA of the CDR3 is TGTGCCTGGAGTTTGCCCGTCAGTATGACTGAAGCTTTCTTT. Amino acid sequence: CAWSLPVSMTEAFF.

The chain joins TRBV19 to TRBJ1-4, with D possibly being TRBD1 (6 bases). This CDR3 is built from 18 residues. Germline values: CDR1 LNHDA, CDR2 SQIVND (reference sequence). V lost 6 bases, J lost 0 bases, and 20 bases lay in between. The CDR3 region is CASSQPGAGAATNEKLFF. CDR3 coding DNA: TGTGCCAGTAGCCAACCCGGGGCAGGGGCCGCAACTAATGAAAAACTGTTTTTT.

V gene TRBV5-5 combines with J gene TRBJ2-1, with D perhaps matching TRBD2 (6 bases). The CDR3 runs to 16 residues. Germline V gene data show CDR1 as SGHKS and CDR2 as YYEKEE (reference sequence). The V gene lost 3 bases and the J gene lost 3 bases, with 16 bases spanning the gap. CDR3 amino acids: CASSSDGTAIYNEQFF. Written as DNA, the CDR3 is TGTGCCAGCAGCTCGGACGGGACTGCTATCTACAATGAGCAGTTCTTC.